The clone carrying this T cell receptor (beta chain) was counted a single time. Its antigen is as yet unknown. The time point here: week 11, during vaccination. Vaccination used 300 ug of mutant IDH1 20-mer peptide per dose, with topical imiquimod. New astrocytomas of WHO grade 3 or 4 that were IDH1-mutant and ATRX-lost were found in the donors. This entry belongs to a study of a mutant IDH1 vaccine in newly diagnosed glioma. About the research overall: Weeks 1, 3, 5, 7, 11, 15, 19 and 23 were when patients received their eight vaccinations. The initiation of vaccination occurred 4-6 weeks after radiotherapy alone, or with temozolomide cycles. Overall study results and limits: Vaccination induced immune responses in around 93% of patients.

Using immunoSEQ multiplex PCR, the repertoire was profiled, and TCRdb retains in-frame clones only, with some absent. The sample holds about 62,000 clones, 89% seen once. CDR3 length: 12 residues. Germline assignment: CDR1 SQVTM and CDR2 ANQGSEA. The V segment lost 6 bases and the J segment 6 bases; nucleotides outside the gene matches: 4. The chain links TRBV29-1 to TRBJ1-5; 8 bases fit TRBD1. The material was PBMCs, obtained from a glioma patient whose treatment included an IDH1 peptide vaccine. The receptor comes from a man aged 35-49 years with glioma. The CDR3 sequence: CSVYQGAQPQHF. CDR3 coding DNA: TGCAGCGTCTACCAGGGGGCTCAGCCCCAGCATTTT.